Each of the 12 T cell receptor beta chains below was sequenced from the same sample in a study of identifying expanded T cells in peripheral blood. Sequencing was performed with immunoSEQ multiplex PCR; in TCRdb, only in-frame clones are kept and a portion is missing. The sample records about 80,000 clones, 80% to 90% being singletons. The source material was blood. The source of these receptors is a person aged 18-70 years in good health.

For the CDR3, the DNA is TGCGCCAGCAGCTTGTCCGGGGGCGGCACCGGGGAGCTGTTTTTT. Amino acids: CASSLSGGGTGELFF. The chain combines TRBV5-1 with TRBJ2-2, with D possibly called TRBD1 or TRBD2 (6 bases each). With 1 base removed from V and 4 bases from J, the gap between germline ends came to 11 bases. Germline assignment: CDR1 SGHRS and CDR2 YFSETQ. The CDR3 is made up of 15 amino acids. Drawing the rest from reference TRBV5-1 and TRBJ2-2, the complete variable domain is KAGVTQTPRYLIKTRGQQVTLSCSPISGHRSVSWYQQTPGQGLQFLFEYFSETQRNKGNFPGRFSGRQFSNSRSEMNVSTLELGDSALYLCASSLSGGGTGELFFGEGSRLTVL.

This clone is a singleton in its sample. The V call is TRBV10-1, the J call TRBJ1-5; a weak D match, TRBD1 (6 bases). The germline gives CDR1 WNHNN, CDR2 SYGVQD (reference sequence). Trimming took off 1 base at V and 0 bases at J, with 22 bases between the two ends. CDR3 length equals 20 residues. The CDR3 nucleotides read TGCGCCAGCAGTGAGTGGGGATCGCGGGACACAAGATATAGCAATCAGCCCCAGCATTTT. It specifies CASSEWGSRDTRYSNQPQHF.

The chain employs TRBV7-2 and TRBJ1-1; no clear D gene. This CDR3 is 14 amino acids long. Trimming left V 5 bases short and J 0 bases short, with 10 bases between. Germline V gene sequence: CDR1 SGHTA, CDR2 FQGNSA. The chain's CDR3 is CASSPWQMNTEAFF. The CDR3 bases are TGTGCCAGCAGCCCCTGGCAGATGAACACTGAAGCTTTCTTT.

The rearrangement uses TRBV19 and TRBJ1-2, with TRBD1 matching 7 bases. J was trimmed by 2 bases and V by 7 bases; bases with no gene match: 10. The CDR3 consists of 15 residues. CDR1 is LNHDA, CDR2 SQIVND, per germline (reference sequence). DNA of the CDR3: TGTGCCAGTACAAGTTCGGACAGGAGAAACTATGGCTACACCTTC. This gives the protein CASTSSDRRNYGYTF. Filled out from reference TRBV19 and TRBJ1-2, the complete variable domain reads DGGITQSPKYLFRKEGQNVTLSCEQNLNHDAMYWYRQDPGQGLRLIYYSQIVNDFQKGDIAEGYSVSREKKESFPLTVTSAQKNPTAFYLCASTSSDRRNYGYTFGSGTRLTVV.

This sequence joins TRBV9 and TRBJ1-4, with D perhaps TRBD1 (6 bases). The CDR3 is 14 amino acids. The V end was cut by 0 bases, the J end by 6 bases, with 9 bases between. Germline values: CDR1 SGDLS, CDR2 YYNGEE. In DNA, the CDR3 is TGTGCCAGCAGCGTAGTTCCAGGGGATGAAAAACTGTTTTTT. Its translation: CASSVVPGDEKLFF.

The V and J genes are TRBV5-6 and TRBJ1-2; D is unclear. Germline V gene lookup returns CDR1 SGHDT and CDR2 YYEEEE. Deletions cut 5 bases from V and 0 bases from J, with 14 bases between. This CDR3 contains 15 residues. Written as DNA, the CDR3 is TGTGCCAGCAGTTACCCAGAGCGTGCTAACTATGGCTACACCTTC. Translation gives CASSYPERANYGYTF.

The rearrangement joins TRBV12-5 to TRBJ1-1; no definite D call. This CDR3 has 14 amino acids. The ends were cut back, 1 base at V and 1 base at J, with 7 bases in the middle. CDR1 LGHNT and CDR2 FRNRAP come from the germline V gene. The CDR3 region has the DNA TGTGCTAGTGGTTTGGGTGTAGGGAACACTGAAGCTTTCTTT. Amino acid sequence: CASGLGVGNTEAFF.

The CDR3 loop reads CASRQPPQETQYF. The DNA of the CDR3 is TGTGCCAGCAGGCAGCCACCTCAAGAGACCCAGTACTTC. J is TRBJ2-5 and V is TRBV7-2, with D unclear. V was clipped by 6 bases and J by 2 bases, with 10 bases between them. The CDR3 loop spans 13 amino acids. Per germline, CDR1 SGHTA and CDR2 FQGNSA.

This sequence joins TRBV19 and TRBJ1-5; D might be TRBD1 (5 bases). With 3 bases removed from V and 6 bases from J, the gap between germline ends came to 15 bases. The CDR3 is 15 residues long. Germline CDR1 and CDR2: LNHDA and SQIVND (reference sequence). The DNA for the CDR3 is TGTGCCAGTAGTATTTCAGCAGGGAGCGGTCAGCCCCAGCATTTT. Translated, it gives CASSISAGSGQPQHF. The complete variable domain, with remaining parts taken from reference TRBV19 and TRBJ1-5, reads DGGITQSPKYLFRKEGQNVTLSCEQNLNHDAMYWYRQDPGQGLRLIYYSQIVNDFQKGDIAEGYSVSREKKESFPLTVTSAQKNPTAFYLCASSISAGSGQPQHFGDGTRLSIL.

J is TRBJ2-6 and V is TRBV12-5, with D perhaps assigned TRBD1 or TRBD2 (5 bases each). The CDR3 has 18 amino acids. Trimming stripped 2 bases from V and 2 bases from J, with 16 bases between. From germline, CDR1 is LGHNT and CDR2 FRNRAP. The CDR3 DNA sequence: TGTGCTAGTGGTTTGAGCCAGGTTGGGGACGCTGGGGCCAACGTCCTGACTTTC. It yields the protein CASGLSQVGDAGANVLTF. The full variable domain, its missing parts supplied by reference TRBV12-5 and TRBJ2-6, is DARVTQTPRHKVTEMGQEVTMRCQPILGHNTVFWYRQTMMQGLELLAYFRNRAPLDDSGMPKDRFSAEMPDATLATLKIQPSEPRDSAVYFCASGLSQVGDAGANVLTFGAGSRLTVL.

The V call is TRBV5-6, the J call TRBJ2-1; perhaps TRBD2 as D (5 bases). Per germline, CDR1 SGHDT and CDR2 YYEEEE. The CDR3 runs 13 residues. V lost 4 bases and J lost 4, with 9 bases in between. The CDR3: CASSLGEYNEQFF. The CDR3 coding sequence is TGTGCCAGCAGCCTCGGGGAATACAATGAGCAGTTCTTC.

The chain uses TRBV7-6 and TRBJ1-4, with 9 bases identical to TRBD1. Germline-derived CDR1 and CDR2 are SGHVS and FNYEAQ. The CDR3 has 16 residues. With V trimmed by 1 base and J by 8 bases, 8 bases remained unmatched. The CDR3 DNA follows: TGTGCCAGCAGCTTAGTTGGGACAGGGAGTGGGGAAAAACTGTTTTTT. Protein product: CASSLVGTGSGEKLFF.